Included here is one T cell receptor (beta chain) sequence, with context. In the original analysis: From reference gene primer amplification, estimates of nucleated cell counts were derived. Assay used: immunoSEQ multiplex PCR; TCRdb lists only in-frame clones, some missing. V, J and clone size were drawn from that table, and D and trimming were deduced from the DNA. The repertoire consists of 400,000 or so clones, with 89% occurring once and the leading ten covering 1.5% to 1.8%. Germline assignment: CDR1 SQVTM and CDR2 ANQGSEA. CDR3 length: 14 amino acids. V was trimmed by 0 bases and J by 8 bases, leaving 16 bases between them. This record belongs to a study of blood T cell repertoires in COVID-19. Study overall: Spain, Italy and the United States supplied samples that represented acute and convalescent COVID-19. The cDNA or gDNA used as material had been derived from T cells, B-cell-depleted T cells, or PBMCs.

One Seattle source followed patients from active infection through their disease course. The gene calls are TRBV29-1 and TRBJ1-2, with a weak D call TRBD1 (5 bases). The source is a woman aged 40 to 50 with COVID-19, enrolled during active disease. The sequenced sample was peripheral blood. In DNA form, the CDR3 reads TGCAGCGTTGAAGATTCGGCCCTTGCAGGGGGCTACACCTTC. This codes for CSVEDSALAGGYTF. Complete variable domain (other parts from reference TRBV29-1 and TRBJ1-2): SAVISQKPSRDICQRGTSLTIQCQVDSQVTMMFWYRQQPGQSLTLIATANQGSEATYESGFVIDKFPISRPNLTFSTLTVSNMSPEDSSIYLCSVEDSALAGGYTFGSGTRLTVV.